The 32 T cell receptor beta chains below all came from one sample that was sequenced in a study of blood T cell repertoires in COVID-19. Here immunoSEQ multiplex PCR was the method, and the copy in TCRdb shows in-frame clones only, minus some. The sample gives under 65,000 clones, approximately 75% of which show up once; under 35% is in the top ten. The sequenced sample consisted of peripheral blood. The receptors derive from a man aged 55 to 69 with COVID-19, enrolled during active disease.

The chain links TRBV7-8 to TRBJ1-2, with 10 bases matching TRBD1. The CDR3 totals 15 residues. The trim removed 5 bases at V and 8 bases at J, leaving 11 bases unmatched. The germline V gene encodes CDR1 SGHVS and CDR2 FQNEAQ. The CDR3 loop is CASSPGQGSRLGYTF. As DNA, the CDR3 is TGTGCCAGCAGCCCGGGACAGGGGTCACGCCTCGGCTACACCTTC.

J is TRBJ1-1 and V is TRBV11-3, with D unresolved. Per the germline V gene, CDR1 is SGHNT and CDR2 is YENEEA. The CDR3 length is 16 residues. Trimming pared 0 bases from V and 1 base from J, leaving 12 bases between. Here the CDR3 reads CASSLDLGTGNTEAFF. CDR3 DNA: TGTGCCAGCAGCTTAGATCTGGGTACGGGGAACACTGAAGCTTTCTTT.

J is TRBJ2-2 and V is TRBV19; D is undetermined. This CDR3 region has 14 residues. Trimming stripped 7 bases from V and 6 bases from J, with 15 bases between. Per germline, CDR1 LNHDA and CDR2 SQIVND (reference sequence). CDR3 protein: CASNQRSGSGELFF. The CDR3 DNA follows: TGTGCCAGTAATCAAAGGTCAGGCTCCGGGGAGCTGTTTTTT.

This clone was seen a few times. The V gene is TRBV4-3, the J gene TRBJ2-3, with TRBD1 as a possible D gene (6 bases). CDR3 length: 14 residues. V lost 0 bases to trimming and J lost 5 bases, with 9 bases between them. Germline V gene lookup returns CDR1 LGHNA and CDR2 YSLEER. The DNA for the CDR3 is TGCGCCAGCAGCCAAGAGCGGACAGAAGATACGCAGTATTTT. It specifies CASSQERTEDTQYF.

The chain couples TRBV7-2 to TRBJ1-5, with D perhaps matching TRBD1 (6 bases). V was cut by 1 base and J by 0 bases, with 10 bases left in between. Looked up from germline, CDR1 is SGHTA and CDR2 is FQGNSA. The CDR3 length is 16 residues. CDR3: CASSLGTVYSNQPQHF. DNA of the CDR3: TGTGCCAGCAGCTTAGGGACAGTGTATAGCAATCAGCCCCAGCATTTT.

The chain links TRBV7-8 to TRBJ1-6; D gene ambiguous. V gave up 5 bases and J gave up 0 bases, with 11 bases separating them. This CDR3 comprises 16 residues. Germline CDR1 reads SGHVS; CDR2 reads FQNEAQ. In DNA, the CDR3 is TGTGCCAGCAGCCACGACTCGATCTCCTATAATTCACCCCTCCACTTT. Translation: CASSHDSISYNSPLHF. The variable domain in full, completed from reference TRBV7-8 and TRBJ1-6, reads GAGVSQSPRYKVAKRGQDVALRCDPISGHVSLFWYQQALGQGPEFLTYFQNEAQLDKSGLPSDRFFAERPEGSVSTLKIQRTQQEDSAVYLCASSHDSISYNSPLHFGNGTRLTVT.

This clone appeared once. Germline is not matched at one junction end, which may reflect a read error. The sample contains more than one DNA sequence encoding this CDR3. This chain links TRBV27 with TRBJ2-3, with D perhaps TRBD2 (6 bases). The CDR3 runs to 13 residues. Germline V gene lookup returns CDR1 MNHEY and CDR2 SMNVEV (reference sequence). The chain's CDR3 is CATGSGIADTQYF. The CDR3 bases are TGCGCCACCGGGAGTGGGATTGCAGATACGCAGTATTTT.

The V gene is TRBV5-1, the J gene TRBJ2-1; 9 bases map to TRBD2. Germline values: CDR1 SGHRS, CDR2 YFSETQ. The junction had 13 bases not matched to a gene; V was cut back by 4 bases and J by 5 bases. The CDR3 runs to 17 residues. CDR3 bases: TGCGCCAGCAGCCCCTGGCGGGAGGGTAGGGGGCACAATGAGCAGTTCTTC. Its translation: CASSPWREGRGHNEQFF.

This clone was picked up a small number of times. The CDR3 DNA is TGTGCCAGCAGCGAGGACAGGGGATTCACCGGGGAGCTGTTTTTT. Its translation is CASSEDRGFTGELFF. This chain joins TRBV5-4 and TRBJ2-2; 9 nucleotides agree with TRBD1. The CDR3 is 15 residues long. The V gene's germline CDR1 is SGHNT and CDR2 YYREEE (reference sequence). V was pared by 4 bases and J by 4 bases, with 5 bases of the junction left unmatched. The complete variable domain, with remaining parts taken from reference TRBV5-4 and TRBJ2-2, reads ETGVTQSPTHLIKTRGQQVTLRCSSQSGHNTVSWYQQALGQGPQFIFQYYREEENGRGNFPPRFSGLQFPNYSSELNVNALELDDSALYLCASSEDRGFTGELFFGEGSRLTVL.

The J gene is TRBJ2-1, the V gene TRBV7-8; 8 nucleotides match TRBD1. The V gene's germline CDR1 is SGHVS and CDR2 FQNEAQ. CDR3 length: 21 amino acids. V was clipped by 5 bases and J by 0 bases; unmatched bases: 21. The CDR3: CASSTRTGTGSWTSSYNEQFF. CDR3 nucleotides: TGTGCCAGCAGCACAAGAACCGGGACAGGTTCCTGGACCAGCTCCTACAATGAGCAGTTCTTC.

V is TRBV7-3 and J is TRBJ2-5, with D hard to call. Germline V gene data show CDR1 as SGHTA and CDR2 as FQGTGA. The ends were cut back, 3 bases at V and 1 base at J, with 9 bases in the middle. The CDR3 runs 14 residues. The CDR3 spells CASSLGGPQETQYF. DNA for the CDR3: TGTGCCAGCAGCTTGGGTGGGCCCCAAGAGACCCAGTACTTC.

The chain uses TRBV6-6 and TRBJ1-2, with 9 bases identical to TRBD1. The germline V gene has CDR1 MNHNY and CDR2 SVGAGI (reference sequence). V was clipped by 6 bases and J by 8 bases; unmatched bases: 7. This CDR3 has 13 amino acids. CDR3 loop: CASSLDRGHGYTF. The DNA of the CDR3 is TGTGCCAGCAGCTTGGACAGGGGACACGGCTACACCTTC.

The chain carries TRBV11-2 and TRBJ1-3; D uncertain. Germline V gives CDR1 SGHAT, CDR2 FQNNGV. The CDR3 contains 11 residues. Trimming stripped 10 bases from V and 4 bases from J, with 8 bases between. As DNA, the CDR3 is TGTGCCACTCAGGTCGGAAACACCATATATTTT. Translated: CATQVGNTIYF.

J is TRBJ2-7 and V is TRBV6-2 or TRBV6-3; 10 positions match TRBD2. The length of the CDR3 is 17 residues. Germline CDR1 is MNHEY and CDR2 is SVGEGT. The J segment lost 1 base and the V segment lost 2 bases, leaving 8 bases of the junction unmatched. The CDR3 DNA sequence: TGTGCCAGCAGTTACCCCCTCCGGACTAGCGGATCCTACGAGCAGTACTTC. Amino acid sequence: CASSYPLRTSGSYEQYF.

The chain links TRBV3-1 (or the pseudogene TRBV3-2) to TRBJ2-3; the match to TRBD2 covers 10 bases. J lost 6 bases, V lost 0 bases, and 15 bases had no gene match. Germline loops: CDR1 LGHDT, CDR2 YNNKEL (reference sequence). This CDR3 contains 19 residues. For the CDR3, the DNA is TGTGCCAGCAGCCAAGACCAGCGGGAGGGAGGTTTGTTCGAGGATACGCAGTATTTT. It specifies CASSQDQREGGLFEDTQYF.

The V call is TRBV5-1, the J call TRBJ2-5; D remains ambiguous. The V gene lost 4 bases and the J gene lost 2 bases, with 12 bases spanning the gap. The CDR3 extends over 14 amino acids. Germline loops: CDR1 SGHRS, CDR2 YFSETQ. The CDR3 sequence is CASSRLAAQETQYF. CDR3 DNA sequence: TGCGCCAGCAGCCGACTGGCGGCTCAAGAGACCCAGTACTTC. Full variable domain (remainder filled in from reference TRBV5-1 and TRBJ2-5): KAGVTQTPRYLIKTRGQQVTLSCSPISGHRSVSWYQQTPGQGLQFLFEYFSETQRNKGNFPGRFSGRQFSNSRSEMNVSTLELGDSALYLCASSRLAAQETQYFGPGTRLLVL.

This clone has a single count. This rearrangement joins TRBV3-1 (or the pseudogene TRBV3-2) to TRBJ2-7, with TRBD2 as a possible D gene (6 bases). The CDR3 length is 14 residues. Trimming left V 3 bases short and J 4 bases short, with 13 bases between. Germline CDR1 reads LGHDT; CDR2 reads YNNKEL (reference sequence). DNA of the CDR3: TGTGCCAGCAGCCATGGTAGCGGTTCTTACGAGCAGTACTTC. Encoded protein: CASSHGSGSYEQYF.

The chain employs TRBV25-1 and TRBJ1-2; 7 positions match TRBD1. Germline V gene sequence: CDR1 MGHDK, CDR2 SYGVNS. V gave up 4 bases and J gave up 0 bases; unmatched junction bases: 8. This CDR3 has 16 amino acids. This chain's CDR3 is CASSAGGTAANYGYTF. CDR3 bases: TGTGCCAGCAGTGCAGGGGGTACTGCAGCTAACTATGGCTACACCTTC.

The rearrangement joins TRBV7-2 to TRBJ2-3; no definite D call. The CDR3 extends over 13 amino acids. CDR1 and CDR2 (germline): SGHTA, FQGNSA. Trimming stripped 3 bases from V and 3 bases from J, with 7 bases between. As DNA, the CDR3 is TGTGCCAGCAGCTTCATGAGGACAGATACGCAGTATTTT. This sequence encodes CASSFMRTDTQYF.

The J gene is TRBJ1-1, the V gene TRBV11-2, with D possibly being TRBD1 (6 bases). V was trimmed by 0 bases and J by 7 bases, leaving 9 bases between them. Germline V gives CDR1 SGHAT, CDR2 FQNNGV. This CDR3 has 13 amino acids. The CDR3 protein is CASSLDLGGEAFF. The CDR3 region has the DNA TGTGCCAGCAGCTTAGATCTAGGGGGTGAAGCTTTCTTT.

The CDR3 bases are TGTGCCAGCAGCAAAAGACAGGGTCTGACAGAGACCCAGTACTTC. It yields the protein CASSKRQGLTETQYF. The chain combines TRBV9 with TRBJ2-5; 7 nucleotides line up with TRBD1. V dropped 4 bases and J dropped 4; count of bases not matched to a gene: 10. The length of the CDR3 is 15 residues. CDR1 and CDR2 from the germline V gene are SGDLS and YYNGEE.

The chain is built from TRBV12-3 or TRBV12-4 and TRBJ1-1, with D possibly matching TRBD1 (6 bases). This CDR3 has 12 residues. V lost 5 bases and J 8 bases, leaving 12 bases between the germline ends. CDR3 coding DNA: TGTGCCAGCAGTATACAGGGAGTGGAAGCTTTCTTT. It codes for CASSIQGVEAFF.

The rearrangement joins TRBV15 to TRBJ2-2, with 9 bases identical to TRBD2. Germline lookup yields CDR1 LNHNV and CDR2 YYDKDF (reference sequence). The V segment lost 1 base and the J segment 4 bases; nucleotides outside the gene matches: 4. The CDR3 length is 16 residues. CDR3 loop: CATSRASGIVTGELFF. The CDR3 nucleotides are TGTGCCACCAGCAGAGCTAGCGGGATTGTCACCGGGGAGCTGTTTTTT.

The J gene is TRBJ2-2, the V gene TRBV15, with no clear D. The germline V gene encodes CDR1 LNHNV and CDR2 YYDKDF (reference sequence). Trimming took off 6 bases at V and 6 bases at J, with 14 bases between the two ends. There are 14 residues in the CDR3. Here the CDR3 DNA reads TGTGCCACCAGTTTTACTACCCCTGCCGGGGAGCTGTTTTTT. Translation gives CATSFTTPAGELFF.

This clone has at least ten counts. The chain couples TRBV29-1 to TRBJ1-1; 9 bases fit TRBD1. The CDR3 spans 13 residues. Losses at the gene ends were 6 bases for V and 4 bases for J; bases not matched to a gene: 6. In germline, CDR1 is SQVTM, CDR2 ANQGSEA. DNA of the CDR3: TGCAGCGTCACAGGGGGCCGGGGCACTGAAGCTTTCTTT. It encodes CSVTGGRGTEAFF.

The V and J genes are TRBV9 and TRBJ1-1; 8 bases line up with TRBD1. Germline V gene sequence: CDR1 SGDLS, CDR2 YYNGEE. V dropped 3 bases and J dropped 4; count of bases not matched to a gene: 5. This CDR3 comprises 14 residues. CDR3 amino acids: CASSAHDRGTEAFF. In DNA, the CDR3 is TGTGCCAGCAGCGCACATGACAGGGGCACTGAAGCTTTCTTT.

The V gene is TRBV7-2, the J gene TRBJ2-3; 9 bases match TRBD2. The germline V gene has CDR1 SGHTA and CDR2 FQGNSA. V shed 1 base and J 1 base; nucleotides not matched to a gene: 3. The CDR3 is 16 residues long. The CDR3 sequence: CASSLGAGGGTDTQYF. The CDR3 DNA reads TGTGCCAGCAGCTTAGGAGCGGGAGGTGGCACAGATACGCAGTATTTT.

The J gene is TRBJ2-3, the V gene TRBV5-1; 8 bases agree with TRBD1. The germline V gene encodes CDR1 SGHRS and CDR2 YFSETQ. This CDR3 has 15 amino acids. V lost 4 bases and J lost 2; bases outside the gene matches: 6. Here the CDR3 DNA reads TGCGCCAGCAGCGTTGGGGACAGGCTCACAGATACGCAGTATTTT. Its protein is CASSVGDRLTDTQYF.

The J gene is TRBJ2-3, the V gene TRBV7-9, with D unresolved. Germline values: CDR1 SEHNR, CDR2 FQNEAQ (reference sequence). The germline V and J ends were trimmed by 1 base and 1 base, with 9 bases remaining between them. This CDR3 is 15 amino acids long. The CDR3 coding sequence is TGTGCCAGCAGCTTAGAAGCGCGTGGCACAGATACGCAGTATTTT. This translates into CASSLEARGTDTQYF.

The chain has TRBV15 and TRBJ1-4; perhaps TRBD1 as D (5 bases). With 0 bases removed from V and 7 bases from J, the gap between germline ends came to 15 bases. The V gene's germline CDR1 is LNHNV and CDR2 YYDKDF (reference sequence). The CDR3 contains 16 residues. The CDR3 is CATSRDQLSRGEKLFF. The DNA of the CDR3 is TGTGCCACCAGCAGAGATCAACTATCTAGGGGTGAAAAACTGTTTTTT.

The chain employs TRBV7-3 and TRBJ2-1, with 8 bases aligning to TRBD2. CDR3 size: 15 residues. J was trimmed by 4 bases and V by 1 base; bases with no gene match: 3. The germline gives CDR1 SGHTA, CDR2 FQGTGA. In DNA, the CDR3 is TGTGCCAGCAGCTTAAACGGGGGGGAGTACAATGAGCAGTTCTTC. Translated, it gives CASSLNGGEYNEQFF.

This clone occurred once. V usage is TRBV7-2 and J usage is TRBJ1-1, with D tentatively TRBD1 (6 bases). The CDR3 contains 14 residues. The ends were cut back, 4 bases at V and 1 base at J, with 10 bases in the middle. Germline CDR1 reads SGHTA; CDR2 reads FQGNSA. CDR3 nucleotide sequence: TGTGCCAGCAGCTCACAGGGCGGGAACACTGAAGCTTTCTTT. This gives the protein CASSSQGGNTEAFF.